Described below is a single T cell receptor (beta chain) sequence and its context. This specimen belongs to a study of T cell responses to AZD1222 COVID-19 vaccine. TCRdb keeps only in-frame clones here, not all; method: immunoSEQ multiplex PCR. The data contain 56,000 or so clones, around 80% of them seen just once; the ten biggest clones take up 4% to 5%. V was clipped by 0 bases and J by 7 bases, with 16 bases between them. The germline CDR1 and CDR2 sequences are SGHDT and YYEEEE. This CDR3 spans 15 amino acids. This TCR was recovered from an adult who received the AZD1222 COVID-19 vaccine. The sequenced sample was peripheral blood, obtained 28 days after the second AZD1222 dose. V usage is TRBV5-6 and J usage is TRBJ1-2, with D perhaps matching TRBD1 (5 bases). CDR3 sequence (DNA): TGTGCCAGCAGCTTGGCCTTAGAGGGGTTCGGTGGCTACACCTTC. Translating gives CASSLALEGFGGYTF.